The 20 T cell receptor beta chains below come from one sample, sequenced in a study of cytomegalovirus exposure and HLA in healthy donors. A multiplex PCR was run with 60 Vbeta primers and 13 Jbeta primers. The method was immunoSEQ multiplex PCR; TCRdb's version includes in-frame clones alone and lacks a portion of them. The table includes a few hundred thousand clones, under 90% detected once. The source material was PBMCs. The receptor set was obtained from a girl aged 2 to 10 in good health and CMV-seronegative.

This clone was detected only once. V usage is TRBV5-1 and J usage is TRBJ2-1; 9 bases agree with TRBD1. Germline V CDR1 and CDR2: SGHRS, YFSETQ. This CDR3 comprises 15 residues. J was trimmed by 5 bases and V by 2 bases; bases with no gene match: 5. The CDR3 coding sequence is TGCGCCAGCAGCTTAAAGGACAGGGGACACAATGAGCAGTTCTTC. This codes for CASSLKDRGHNEQFF.

The CDR3 nucleotides read TGTGCCAGTAGCATCCCGAAACAGGGGCTAAAAGTCGAGCCCCAGCATTTT. Protein: CASSIPKQGLKVEPQHF. This rearrangement joins TRBV19 to TRBJ1-5, with 7 nucleotides matching TRBD1. Germline CDR1 LNHDA, CDR2 SQIVND (reference sequence). V trimming: 6 bases; J trimming: 8 bases; junction bases outside the gene matches: 19. CDR3 length equals 17 residues.

The V gene is TRBV18, the J gene TRBJ2-3; possibly TRBD2 for D (6 bases). Trimming shortened V by 1 base and J by 0 bases, and 14 bases separated the two germline ends. The CDR3 spans 17 residues. Germline assignment: CDR1 KGHSH and CDR2 LQKENI. CDR3 in amino acids: CASSPLWGLQSTDTQYF. The CDR3 DNA is TGTGCCAGCTCACCACTCTGGGGACTCCAGAGCACAGATACGCAGTATTTT. Together with reference TRBV18 and TRBJ2-3, the CDR3 gives the full variable domain: NAGVMQNPRHLVRRRGQEARLRCSPMKGHSHVYWYRQLPEEGLKFMVYLQKENIIDESGMPKERFSAEFPKEGPSILRIQQVVRGDSAAYFCASSPLWGLQSTDTQYFGPGTRLTVL.

This chain joins TRBV29-1 and TRBJ1-1, with D perhaps matching TRBD1 (6 bases). The CDR3 covers 12 residues. The germline V gene encodes CDR1 SQVTM and CDR2 ANQGSEA. Trimming cost V 5 bases and J 7 bases, with 14 bases left between them. The CDR3 reads CSVLTGLNEAFF. The DNA of the CDR3 is TGCAGCGTTTTGACAGGACTCAATGAAGCTTTCTTT.

The J gene is TRBJ2-7, the V gene TRBV30; a possible D gene is TRBD2 (5 bases). V lost 0 bases and J lost 3, with 9 bases in between. CDR3 size: 13 residues. Germline CDR1 GTSNPN, CDR2 SVGIG (reference sequence). The CDR3 region is CAWSVKLDYEQYF. As DNA, the CDR3 is TGTGCCTGGAGTGTAAAACTAGACTACGAGCAGTACTTC.

The chain uses TRBV5-6 and TRBJ1-3; no reliable D call. The germline gives CDR1 SGHDT, CDR2 YYEEEE. The V and J ends lost 1 base and 0 bases respectively, with 11 bases between them. The CDR3 extends over 16 amino acids. The CDR3: CASSLSVPFSGNTIYF. Written as DNA, the CDR3 is TGTGCCAGCAGCTTGTCCGTTCCCTTCTCTGGAAACACCATATATTTT.

This clone came up a few times. V usage is TRBV7-2 and J usage is TRBJ2-7; D possibly corresponds to TRBD2 (7 bases). V gave up 3 bases and J gave up 0 bases, with 15 bases separating them. CDR1 SGHTA and CDR2 FQGNSA come from the germline V gene. The CDR3 contains 16 residues. The CDR3 protein is CASSFSGGPSSYEQYF. CDR3 bases: TGTGCCAGCAGCTTCTCGGGGGGCCCGAGCTCCTACGAGCAGTACTTC.

V usage is TRBV4-1 and J usage is TRBJ2-7, with TRBD1 matching 10 bases. The V and J ends lost 4 bases and 3 bases, in that order; junction bases with no gene match: 9. Germline lookup yields CDR1 MGHRA and CDR2 YSYEKL. This CDR3 is built from 16 residues. CDR3 region: CASSPRQGATNYEQYF. The CDR3 nucleotides read TGCGCCAGCAGCCCACGACAGGGGGCGACGAACTACGAGCAGTACTTC.

This clone appeared once. The chain couples TRBV14 to TRBJ2-7; TRBD2 is a possible D gene (6 bases). V was shortened by 2 bases and J by 0 bases, with 20 bases between the two germline ends. Per the germline V gene, CDR1 is SGHDN and CDR2 is FVKESK. There are 18 residues in the CDR3. The CDR3 DNA is TGTGCCAGCAGCCAAACTCGGTCGGTGGGAGGTACCTCCTACGAGCAGTACTTC. Its translation is CASSQTRSVGGTSYEQYF. The variable domain in full, completed from reference TRBV14 and TRBJ2-7, reads EAGVTQFPSHSVIEKGQTVTLRCDPISGHDNLYWYRRVMGKEIKFLLHFVKESKQDESGMPNNRFLAERTGGTYSTLKVQPAELEDSGVYFCASSQTRSVGGTSYEQYFGPGTRLTVT.

This clone has just one count. This sequence joins TRBV7-9 and TRBJ2-7; 13 nucleotides align to TRBD2. V lost 4 bases, J lost 0 bases, and 6 bases stayed unmatched. Germline V gene data show CDR1 as SEHNR and CDR2 as FQNEAQ (reference sequence). This CDR3 spans 17 amino acids. This CDR3 is CASSSRLAGGISYEQYF. CDR3 in DNA: TGTGCCAGCAGCTCCCGACTAGCGGGAGGAATCTCCTACGAGCAGTACTTC.

J is TRBJ2-1 and V is TRBV6-5, with D possibly matching TRBD2 (5 bases). V lost 4 bases, J lost 7 bases, and 17 bases lay in between. CDR1 and CDR2 from the germline V gene are MNHEY and SVGAGI. CDR3 size: 15 residues. CDR3 DNA: TGTGCCAGCAGTTTAGAGGACGATAGCGCAAATGAGCAGTTCTTC. Amino acid sequence: CASSLEDDSANEQFF.

V gene TRBV27 combines with J gene TRBJ2-3; 7 nucleotides agree with TRBD2. Losses at the gene ends were 5 bases for V and 1 base for J; bases not matched to a gene: 9. CDR3 length equals 16 residues. The germline gives CDR1 MNHEY, CDR2 SMNVEV (reference sequence). CDR3 loop: CASSQRGVLGTDTQYF. CDR3 sequence (DNA): TGTGCCAGCAGTCAGCGGGGAGTTCTTGGCACAGATACGCAGTATTTT.

The sample holds a few counts of this clone. The chain uses TRBV9 and TRBJ1-3, with TRBD1 identical over 7 bases. Germline assignment: CDR1 SGDLS and CDR2 YYNGEE. The CDR3 consists of 17 residues. With 0 bases clipped from V and 1 base from J, the junction kept 7 bases outside the gene matches. The CDR3 DNA is TGTGCCAGCAGCGTAGTAGGGGGCGCATTGTCTGGAAACACCATATATTTT. Its translation is CASSVVGGALSGNTIYF.

The genes are TRBV7-3 and TRBJ2-1, with a possible D match to TRBD1 (6 bases). Per the germline V gene, CDR1 is SGHTA and CDR2 is FQGTGA. Between the trimmed V and J ends, which lost 5 bases and 7 bases, there was a span of 21 bases. The CDR3 contains 16 residues. CDR3 DNA: TGTGCCAGCAGCCCCCAGGGGCCCGTCCCCGGTAATGAGCAGTTCTTC. As protein: CASSPQGPVPGNEQFF.

For the CDR3, the DNA is TGTGCCAGCAGTGACGGGCTAGCGGGATTCTGGCACAATGAGCAGTTCTTC. This gives the protein CASSDGLAGFWHNEQFF. This chain connects TRBV6-1 to TRBJ2-1, with 9 nucleotides matching TRBD2. This CDR3 is 17 amino acids long. V lost 3 bases, J lost 5 bases, and 11 bases stayed unmatched. Per the germline V gene, CDR1 is MNHNS and CDR2 is SASEGT.

The chain joins TRBV11-3 to TRBJ2-3; 7 bases map to TRBD2. Germline CDR1 is SGHNT and CDR2 is YENEEA. The V segment lost 3 bases and the J segment 0 bases; nucleotides outside the gene matches: 9. CDR3 size: 17 residues. In DNA form, the CDR3 reads TGTGCCAGCAGCTTGGGAGGGCAGACTCTTAGCACAGATACGCAGTATTTT. Protein: CASSLGGQTLSTDTQYF. Based on the CDR3 plus reference TRBV11-3 and TRBJ2-3, the full variable domain is EAGVVQSPRYKIIEKKQPVAFWCNPISGHNTLYWYLQNLGQGPELLIRYENEEAVDDSQLPKDRFSAERLKGVDSTLKIQPAELGDSAVYLCASSLGGQTLSTDTQYFGPGTRLTVL.

The chain is built from TRBV5-4 and TRBJ2-5; TRBD1 is a possible D gene (6 bases). CDR3 length: 15 residues. Germline values: CDR1 SGHNT, CDR2 YYREEE (reference sequence). V gave up 4 bases and J gave up 4 bases, with 17 bases separating them. The CDR3 region is CASSQFWGLGETQYF. CDR3 sequence (DNA): TGTGCCAGCAGCCAATTCTGGGGGCTGGGAGAGACCCAGTACTTC.

The V and J genes are TRBV2 and TRBJ1-1; no clear D. This CDR3 comprises 13 residues. Germline CDR1 SNHLY, CDR2 FYNNEI. V was clipped by 3 bases and J by 4 bases, with 9 bases between them. The CDR3 protein is CASSEEGSTEAFF. DNA of the CDR3: TGTGCCAGCAGTGAGGAGGGTTCCACTGAAGCTTTCTTT. The whole variable domain, filled in from reference TRBV2 and TRBJ1-1, reads EPEVTQTPSHQVTQMGQEVILRCVPISNHLYFYWYRQILGQKVEFLVSFYNNEISEKSEIFDDQFSVERPDGSNFTLKIRSTKLEDSAMYFCASSEEGSTEAFFGQGTRLTVV.

This chain links TRBV7-8 with TRBJ2-2; maybe TRBD1 (6 bases). CDR1 SGHVS and CDR2 FQNEAQ come from the germline V gene. The ends were cut back, 6 bases at V and 7 bases at J, with 15 bases in the middle. The CDR3 has 14 amino acids. The CDR3 sequence: CASRLRGSFGELFF. The CDR3 DNA reads TGTGCCAGCAGACTGAGGGGGAGTTTCGGGGAGCTGTTTTTT. Complete variable domain (other parts from reference TRBV7-8 and TRBJ2-2): GAGVSQSPRYKVAKRGQDVALRCDPISGHVSLFWYQQALGQGPEFLTYFQNEAQLDKSGLPSDRFFAERPEGSVSTLKIQRTQQEDSAVYLCASRLRGSFGELFFGEGSRLTVL.

The chain combines TRBV9 with TRBJ2-2; a possible D gene is TRBD2 (5 bases). This CDR3 has 18 amino acids. With 3 bases removed from V and 4 bases from J, the gap between germline ends came to 22 bases. The germline CDR1 and CDR2 sequences are SGDLS and YYNGEE. The CDR3 region is CASSAWVVAEAGTGELFF. For the CDR3, the DNA is TGTGCCAGCAGCGCGTGGGTGGTTGCGGAGGCCGGCACCGGGGAGCTGTTTTTT.